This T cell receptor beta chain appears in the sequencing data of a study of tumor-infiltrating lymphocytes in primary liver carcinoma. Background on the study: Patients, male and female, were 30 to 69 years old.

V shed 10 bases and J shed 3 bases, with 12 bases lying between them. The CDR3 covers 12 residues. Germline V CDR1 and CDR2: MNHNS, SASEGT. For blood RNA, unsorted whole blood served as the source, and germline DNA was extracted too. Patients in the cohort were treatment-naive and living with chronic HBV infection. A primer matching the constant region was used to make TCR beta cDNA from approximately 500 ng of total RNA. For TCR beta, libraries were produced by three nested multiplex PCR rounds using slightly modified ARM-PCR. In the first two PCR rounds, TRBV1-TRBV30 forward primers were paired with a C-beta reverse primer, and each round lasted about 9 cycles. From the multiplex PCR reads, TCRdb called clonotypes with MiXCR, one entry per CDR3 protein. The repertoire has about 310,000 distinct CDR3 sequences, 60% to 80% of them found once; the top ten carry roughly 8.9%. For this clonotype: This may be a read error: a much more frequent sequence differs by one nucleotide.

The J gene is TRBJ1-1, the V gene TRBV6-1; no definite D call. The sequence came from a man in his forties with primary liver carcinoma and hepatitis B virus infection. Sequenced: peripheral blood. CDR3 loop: CATSDRDTEAFF. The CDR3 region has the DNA TGTGCCACCAGCGACCGGGACACTGAAGCTTTCTTT.